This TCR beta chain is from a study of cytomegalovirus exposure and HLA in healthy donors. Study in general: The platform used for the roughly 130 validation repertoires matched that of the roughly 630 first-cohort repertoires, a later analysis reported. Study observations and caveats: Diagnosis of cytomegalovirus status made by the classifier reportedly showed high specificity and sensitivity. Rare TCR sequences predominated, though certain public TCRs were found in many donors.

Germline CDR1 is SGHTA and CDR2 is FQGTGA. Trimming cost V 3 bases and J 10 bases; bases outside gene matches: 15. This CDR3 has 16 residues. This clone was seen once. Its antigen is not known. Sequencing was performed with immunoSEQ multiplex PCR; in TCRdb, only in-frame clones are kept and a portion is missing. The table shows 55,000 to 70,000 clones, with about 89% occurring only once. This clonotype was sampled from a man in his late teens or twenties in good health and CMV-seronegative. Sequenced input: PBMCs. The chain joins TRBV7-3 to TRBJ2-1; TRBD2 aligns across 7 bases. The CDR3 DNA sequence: TGTGCCAGCAGCTTCATATTTAGCGGGTCTGGGGGAGAGCAGTTCTTC. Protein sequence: CASSFIFSGSGGEQFF.